The 21 T cell receptor beta chains given below trace back to one sample, sequenced in a study of cytomegalovirus exposure and HLA in healthy donors. The PCR had 60 Vbeta and 13 Jbeta primers. Assay: immunoSEQ multiplex PCR; the TCRdb copy retains only in-frame clones and omits some. The table shows 150,000 to 200,000 clones, with roughly 79% occurring only once. The sample was PBMCs. The source of these receptors is a man aged 25 to 40 in good health and CMV-seronegative.

CDR3 residues: CASSEVGGGETQYF. The CDR3 region has the DNA TGTGCCAGCAGTGAGGTCGGGGGAGGAGAGACCCAGTACTTC. The rearrangement uses TRBV2 and TRBJ2-5; tentatively, D is TRBD2 (6 bases). The length of the CDR3 is 14 residues. Trimming left V 3 bases short and J 4 bases short, with 12 bases between. In germline, CDR1 is SNHLY, CDR2 FYNNEI. The full variable domain, completed using reference TRBV2 and TRBJ2-5, is EPEVTQTPSHQVTQMGQEVILRCVPISNHLYFYWYRQILGQKVEFLVSFYNNEISEKSEIFDDQFSVERPDGSNFTLKIRSTKLEDSAMYFCASSEVGGGETQYFGPGTRLLVL.

The chain uses TRBV27 and TRBJ2-2, with TRBD2 identical over 9 bases. With 5 bases clipped from V and 6 bases from J, the junction kept 13 bases outside the gene matches. This CDR3 is 17 amino acids long. Looked up from germline, CDR1 is MNHEY and CDR2 is SMNVEV (reference sequence). The CDR3 DNA follows: TGTGCCAGCAGTCCCTATAGCGGGAGTTCGAGGCCCGGGGAGCTGTTTTTT. Translation: CASSPYSGSSRPGELFF.

This clone has just a few counts. V usage is TRBV7-6 and J usage is TRBJ2-3, with D unclear. The CDR3 runs to 13 residues. Trimming pared 3 bases from V and 3 bases from J, leaving 7 bases between. CDR1 is SGHVS and CDR2 is FNYEAQ in the germline V gene. The CDR3 DNA reads as TGTGCCAGCAGCTTCGCGCTTACAGATACGCAGTATTTT. It specifies CASSFALTDTQYF.

This rearrangement joins TRBV5-7 to TRBJ1-2, with TRBD1 as a possible D gene (6 bases). TRBV5-7 is filed as an ORF, its function uncertain. V lost 2 bases and J 4 bases, leaving 15 bases between the germline ends. The CDR3 extends over 15 amino acids. The CDR3: CASSFSVTGIYGYTF. The CDR3 DNA follows: TGTGCCAGCAGCTTTTCGGTTACAGGGATCTATGGCTACACCTTC.

The CDR3 region has the DNA TGTGCCAGCAGCCCCAGGACAGGGGGAAACACCATATATTTT. The encoded protein is CASSPRTGGNTIYF. The rearrangement links TRBV14 to TRBJ1-3; 8 bases line up with TRBD1. The CDR3 has 14 residues. V trimming: 4 bases; J trimming: 4 bases; junction bases outside the gene matches: 3. Germline loops: CDR1 SGHDN, CDR2 FVKESK. The full variable domain, rest sourced from reference TRBV14 and TRBJ1-3, is EAGVTQFPSHSVIEKGQTVTLRCDPISGHDNLYWYRRVMGKEIKFLLHFVKESKQDESGMPNNRFLAERTGGTYSTLKVQPAELEDSGVYFCASSPRTGGNTIYFGEGSWLTVV.

This clone was seen a single time. V usage is TRBV12-5 and J usage is TRBJ2-5; 9 bases are shared with TRBD2. Per the germline V gene, CDR1 is LGHNT and CDR2 is FRNRAP. The CDR3 consists of 14 residues. Trimming at V came to 5 bases and at J to 5 bases, leaving 6 bases not matched to a gene. The CDR3 loop reads CASGVGTSYETQYF. CDR3 nucleotides: TGTGCTAGTGGTGTAGGGACTAGCTATGAGACCCAGTACTTC.

The chain recombines TRBV18 with TRBJ1-5; D is unclear. The CDR3 has 15 amino acids. The germline CDR1 and CDR2 sequences are KGHSH and LQKENI. Trimming took off 2 bases at V and 2 bases at J, with 10 bases between the two ends. CDR3: CASSPEGGGNQPQHF. CDR3 nucleotides: TGTGCCAGCTCACCAGAGGGTGGCGGCAATCAGCCCCAGCATTTT. Full variable domain (missing parts from reference TRBV18 and TRBJ1-5): NAGVMQNPRHLVRRRGQEARLRCSPMKGHSHVYWYRQLPEEGLKFMVYLQKENIIDESGMPKERFSAEFPKEGPSILRIQQVVRGDSAAYFCASSPEGGGNQPQHFGDGTRLSIL.

The V gene is TRBV19, the J gene TRBJ1-2, with D possibly being TRBD1 (5 bases). The V and J ends lost 7 bases and 7 bases respectively, with 19 bases between them. CDR3 length: 14 residues. Germline V gene sequence: CDR1 LNHDA, CDR2 SQIVND (reference sequence). The CDR3 region has the DNA TGTGCCAGTATCCATTTAGGGGAAGAGGTTGGCTACACCTTC. This codes for CASIHLGEEVGYTF.

The gene calls are TRBV5-1 and TRBJ2-1; 7 bases are a match to TRBD2. CDR3 length equals 15 residues. Trimming cost V 2 bases and J 2 bases; bases outside gene matches: 4. The germline V gene has CDR1 SGHRS and CDR2 YFSETQ. The chain's CDR3 is CASSLAGLTYNEQFF. CDR3 sequence (DNA): TGCGCCAGCAGCTTAGCGGGGCTTACCTACAATGAGCAGTTCTTC. Full variable domain (remainder filled in from reference TRBV5-1 and TRBJ2-1): KAGVTQTPRYLIKTRGQQVTLSCSPISGHRSVSWYQQTPGQGLQFLFEYFSETQRNKGNFPGRFSGRQFSNSRSEMNVSTLELGDSALYLCASSLAGLTYNEQFFGPGTRLTVL.

The chain uses TRBV6-5 and TRBJ2-5; TRBD2 aligns across 9 bases. Unmatched junction bases numbered 8, after V lost 6 bases and J lost 6 bases. The CDR3 is 14 residues long. Germline CDR1 and CDR2: MNHEY and SVGAGI. Written as DNA, the CDR3 is TGTGCCAGCAGGTCAAGCCTAGCGGGGCAGACCCAGTACTTC. It codes for CASRSSLAGQTQYF.

The CDR3 spells CASSSSGTGGNIQYF. The CDR3 DNA is TGCGCCAGCAGCTCCTCCGGGACAGGCGGAAACATTCAGTACTTC. The V gene is TRBV5-1, the J gene TRBJ2-4; TRBD1 matches at 8 bases. This CDR3 spans 15 amino acids. Germline V CDR1 and CDR2: SGHRS, YFSETQ. The V segment lost 3 bases and the J segment 6 bases; nucleotides outside the gene matches: 8.

This clone was seen a single time. The chain carries TRBV20-1 and TRBJ1-2; unclear D gene. The germline V gene encodes CDR1 DFQATT and CDR2 SNEGSKA (reference sequence). This CDR3 region has 10 residues. Trimming shortened V by 2 bases and J by 5 bases, and 3 bases separated the two germline ends. The CDR3 reads CSARTYGYTF. In DNA form, the CDR3 reads TGCAGTGCTAGAACTTATGGCTACACCTTC.

The chain employs TRBV7-9 and TRBJ1-1, with no clear D. The germline V gene has CDR1 SEHNR and CDR2 FQNEAQ (reference sequence). The V and J ends lost 5 bases and 9 bases respectively, with 10 bases between them. The CDR3 is 11 residues long. CDR3 sequence: CASSAAAQAFF. CDR3 DNA sequence: TGTGCCAGCAGCGCCGCAGCGCAAGCTTTCTTT.

This clone was counted between two and nine times. The chain recombines TRBV18 with TRBJ1-1, with 7 bases matching TRBD1. Trimming removed 10 bases from V and 3 bases from J; junction bases left unmatched: 8. Germline values: CDR1 KGHSH, CDR2 LQKENI. This CDR3 spans 13 amino acids. Here the CDR3 DNA reads TGTGCCACCAAACAGGGGTGGGACACTGAAGCTTTCTTT. Translated, it gives CATKQGWDTEAFF.

This clone was detected once. V and J are TRBV2 and TRBJ2-5; maybe TRBD1 (6 bases). Germline V CDR1 and CDR2: SNHLY, FYNNEI. The germline V and J ends were trimmed by 5 bases and 5 bases, with 12 bases remaining between them. This CDR3 comprises 13 residues. CDR3 coding DNA: TGTGCCAGCAGTAAGGACAGCCGGGAGACCCAGTACTTC. Amino acid sequence: CASSKDSRETQYF. The variable domain in full, completed from reference TRBV2 and TRBJ2-5, reads EPEVTQTPSHQVTQMGQEVILRCVPISNHLYFYWYRQILGQKVEFLVSFYNNEISEKSEIFDDQFSVERPDGSNFTLKIRSTKLEDSAMYFCASSKDSRETQYFGPGTRLLVL.

The chain combines TRBV5-6 with TRBJ2-7; 8 bases line up with TRBD2. V shed 2 bases and J 4 bases; nucleotides not matched to a gene: 8. Germline-derived CDR1 and CDR2 are SGHDT and YYEEEE. CDR3 size: 15 residues. CDR3 loop: CASSFRGLGSYEQYF. The CDR3 coding sequence is TGTGCCAGCAGCTTTCGGGGACTAGGGAGTTACGAGCAGTACTTC.

The CDR3 region has the DNA TGTGCCAGCAAAGGACTTTTCAATCAGCCCCAGCATTTT. Its protein product is CASKGLFNQPQHF. The J gene is TRBJ1-5, the V gene TRBV6-1, with no clear D. Trimming stripped 7 bases from V and 3 bases from J, with 10 bases between. The CDR3 is 13 amino acids. Germline V gene sequence: CDR1 MNHNS, CDR2 SASEGT.

This clone was detected only once. The CDR3 spells CASTLAGPYNEQFF. The CDR3 DNA is TGTGCCAGCACACTAGCGGGGCCCTACAATGAGCAGTTCTTC. V and J are TRBV28 and TRBJ2-1, with 10 bases matching TRBD2. This CDR3 is built from 14 residues. CDR1 MDHEN and CDR2 SYDVKM come from the germline V gene. Trimming took 7 bases from V and 2 from J; bases not matched to a gene: 2.

The J gene is TRBJ2-3, the V gene TRBV10-3, with 15 nucleotides matching TRBD2. The ends lost 6 bases at V and 7 bases at J; junction bases unmatched: 8. This CDR3 has 16 residues. Germline CDR1 is ENHRY and CDR2 is SYGVKD. In DNA form, the CDR3 reads TGTGCCATCAGGGAGGGGGGACTAGCGGGAGGAAATACGCAGTATTTT. It encodes CAIREGGLAGGNTQYF.

The chain combines TRBV7-8 with TRBJ2-7; 7 bases are shared with TRBD1. With V trimmed by 2 bases and J by 0 bases, 7 bases remained unmatched. The CDR3 runs 16 residues. Germline V gene data show CDR1 as SGHVS and CDR2 as FQNEAQ. The CDR3 bases are TGTGCCAGCAGCTTATGGGTTCGGGACAGCTCCTACGAGCAGTACTTC. Translating it yields CASSLWVRDSSYEQYF.

The chain carries TRBV18 and TRBJ2-5, with a possible D match to TRBD1 (6 bases). V was clipped by 6 bases and J by 2 bases, with 10 bases between them. CDR1 is KGHSH and CDR2 is LQKENI in the germline V gene. The CDR3 has 13 amino acids. The CDR3 DNA sequence: TGTGCCAGCTCCCAGGGGCTACAAGAGACCCAGTACTTC. Translated, it gives CASSQGLQETQYF.